This TCR beta chain was recovered during a study of T cells in Graves' hyperthyroidism and ophthalmopathy. Comment on this clonotype: What it recognizes is unknown.

Authors of the study amplified TCR beta CDR3 regions from RNA transcripts. In the first-round RT-PCR of the TCR CDR3, the HTBI primer set was used. Via MiXCR, TCRdb re-called the multiplex PCR reads, giving one row per CDR3 protein. The sample shows around 700,000 distinct CDR3 sequences, around 20% of them seen only once. Notes on the study in general: Clonotypes that were expanded in thyroid above 0.001 mostly appeared in blood too.

Material: blood. The clonotype was recovered from a woman between 50 and 59 years old with Graves' hyperthyroidism that later progressed to Graves' ophthalmopathy.

This CDR3 reads CASSQVSGRDENQPQHF. The CDR3 DNA is TGCGCCAGCAGCCAAGTAAGTGGGAGGGACGAGAATCAGCCCCAGCATTTT. The chain combines TRBV4-1 with TRBJ1-5, with D perhaps TRBD1 (5 bases). The CDR3 runs to 17 residues. CDR1 is MGHRA, CDR2 YSYEKL, per germline. V was cut by 1 base and J by 4 bases, with 17 bases left in between.